This T cell receptor (beta chain) originates from a study of cytomegalovirus exposure and HLA in healthy donors. Study outcomes and limitations: An analysis that was carried out later associated some 17,000 TCR beta sequences with HLA alleles at 0.05 false discovery rate. Solely CMV serostatus was available to characterize immune exposure. Near-uniform donor sequencing depth was presumed by presence/absence analyses. Listed as cytomegalovirus-associated were more than 150 TCR beta chains.

The V gene's germline CDR1 is LNHDA and CDR2 SQIVND (reference sequence). This CDR3 is 15 amino acids long. Losses at the gene ends were 6 bases for V and 4 bases for J; bases not matched to a gene: 8. The PCR employed 60 Vbeta primers together with 13 Jbeta primers. Clones were sequenced by immunoSEQ multiplex PCR, and TCRdb holds only the in-frame ones, with some missing. The table records about 150,000 clones, roughly three quarters of them present only once. Comment on this clone: Its antigen is still unknown.

The clonotype was recovered from a woman in her forties in good health and CMV-seropositive. The sequencing input was PBMCs. V usage is TRBV19 and J usage is TRBJ1-5, with 8 bases identical to TRBD1. CDR3 loop: CASSSLGQANQPQHF. Written as DNA, the CDR3 is TGTGCCAGTAGCTCCTTGGGACAGGCGAATCAGCCCCAGCATTTT.